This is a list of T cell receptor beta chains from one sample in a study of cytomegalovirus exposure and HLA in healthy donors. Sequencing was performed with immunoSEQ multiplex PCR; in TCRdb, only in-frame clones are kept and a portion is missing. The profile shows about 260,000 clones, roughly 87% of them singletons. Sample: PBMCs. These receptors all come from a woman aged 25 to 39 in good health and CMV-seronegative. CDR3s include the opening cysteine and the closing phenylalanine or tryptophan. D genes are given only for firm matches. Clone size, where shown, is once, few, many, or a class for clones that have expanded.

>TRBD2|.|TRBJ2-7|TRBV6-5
TGTGCCAGCAGAACCGGGACTAGCGGGATCTACGAGCAGTACTTC
CASRTGTSGIYEQYF
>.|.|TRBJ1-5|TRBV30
TGTGCCTGGAGTTCAGGGGTGGGAGATCAGCCCCAGCATTTT
CAWSSGVGDQPQHF
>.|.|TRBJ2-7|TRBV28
TGTGCCAGCACCGGGCCAGGTAGCTCCTACGAGCAGTACTTC
CASTGPGSSYEQYF
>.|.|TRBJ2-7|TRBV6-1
TGTGCCAGCAGTGAAGCCACTCGCTACGAGCAGTACTTC
CASSEATRYEQYF
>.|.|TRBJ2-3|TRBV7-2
TGTGCCAGCAGCTTAGCCCTGGCTAGCGGCACAGATACGCAGTATTTT
CASSLALASGTDTQYF
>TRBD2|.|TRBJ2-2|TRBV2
TGTGCCAGCTCTTTTAGGACTAGCACTCCCGGGGAGCTGTTTTTT
CASSFRTSTPGELFF
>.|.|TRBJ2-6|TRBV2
TGTGCCAGCAGCTACGTCGGGGCCGGCTCTGGGGCCAACGTCCTGACTTTC
CASSYVGAGSGANVLTF
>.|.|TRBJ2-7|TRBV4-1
TGCGCCAGCAGCCTTCAGGCAGGGCCCTACGAGCAGTACTTC
CASSLQAGPYEQYF
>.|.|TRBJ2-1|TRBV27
TGTGCCAGCAGTCCGACTGTCACTTGGAACAATGAGCAGTTCTTC
CASSPTVTWNNEQFF
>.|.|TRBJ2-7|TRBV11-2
TGTGCCAGCAGCGCGAGTCAGGTGAGCTCCTACGAGCAGTACTTC
CASSASQVSSYEQYF
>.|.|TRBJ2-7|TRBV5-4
TGTGCCAGCAACGAGCAATACGAGCAGTACTTC
CASNEQYEQYF
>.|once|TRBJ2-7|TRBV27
TGTGCCAGCAGCCCCTGGGGGCGGGACGGCGAGCAGTACTTC
CASSPWGRDGEQYF
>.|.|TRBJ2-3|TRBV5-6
TGTGCCAGCAGCTTGGGAAATACGCAGTATTTT
CASSLGNTQYF
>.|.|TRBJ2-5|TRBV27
TGTGCCAGCAGTTTGTTGGGGGGGACCCAGTACTTC
CASSLLGGTQYF
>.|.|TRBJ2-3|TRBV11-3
TGTGCCAGCAGCCCACCCAGGGAGGATACGCAGTATTTT
CASSPPREDTQYF
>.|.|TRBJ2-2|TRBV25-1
TGTGCAAGCGGTAGACCCACAAACACCGGGGAGCTGTTTTTT
CASGRPTNTGELFF
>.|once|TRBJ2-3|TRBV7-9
TGTGCCAGCGAGGCAGATACGCAGTATTTT
CASEADTQYF
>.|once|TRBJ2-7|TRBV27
TGTGCCAGCAGTGCGCGCGTCTCCTACGAGCAGTACTTC
CASSARVSYEQYF
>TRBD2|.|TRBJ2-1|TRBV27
TGTGCCAGCAGTTTAAGTTTTAGCGGGACCCTTCCGAGGTCCTACAATGAGCAGTTCTTC
CASSLSFSGTLPRSYNEQFF
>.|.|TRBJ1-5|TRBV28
TGTGCCAGCAGAGGGACATCGCCCGAGGCCCAGCATTTT
CASRGTSPEAQHF
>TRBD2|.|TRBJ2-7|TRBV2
TGTGCCAGCAGCCGCTTGAGACAGGTACCGACCGGGACTAGCGGGAGGGCAGTCTACGAGCAGTACTTC
CASSRLRQVPTGTSGRAVYEQYF
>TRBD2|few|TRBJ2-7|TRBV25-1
TGTGCCAGTTCGGGACTAGCGGGCTACGAGCAGTACTTC
CASSGLAGYEQYF
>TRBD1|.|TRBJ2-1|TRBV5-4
TGTGCCAGCTCTGACAGGGAAGACAATGAGCAGTTCTTC
CASSDREDNEQFF
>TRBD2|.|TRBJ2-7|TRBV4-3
TGCGCCAGCAGCCAAGATTGGACTAGCGGGATCTACGAGCAGTACTTC
CASSQDWTSGIYEQYF
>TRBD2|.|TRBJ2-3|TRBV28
TGTGCCAGCAGTTTGTCGGGAGGGCCTGGGGATACGCAGTATTTT
CASSLSGGPGDTQYF
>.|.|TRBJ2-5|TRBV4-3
TGCGCCAGCAGCCTTCTTGGGGGGCAACAAGAGACCCAGTACTTC
CASSLLGGQQETQYF
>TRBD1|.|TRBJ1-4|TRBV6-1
TGTGCCAGCGGGGACAGGGGACAGGGTGAAAAACTGTTTTTT
CASGDRGQGEKLFF
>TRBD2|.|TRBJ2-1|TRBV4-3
TGCGCCAGCAGCCAACCGGGACTAGCGGGAGGCAATGAGCAGTTCTTC
CASSQPGLAGGNEQFF
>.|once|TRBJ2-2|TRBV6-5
TGTGCCAGCAGTTACGGGGGAGGCACCGGGGAGCTGTTTTTT
CASSYGGGTGELFF
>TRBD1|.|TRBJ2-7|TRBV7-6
TGTGCCAGCAGCTTAGGGGGAGCGGGACAGGGGTCCTACGAGCAGTACTTC
CASSLGGAGQGSYEQYF
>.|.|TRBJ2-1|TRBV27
TGTGCCAGCAGTCCCGGGACCGTGCCCAATGAGCAGTTCTTC
CASSPGTVPNEQFF
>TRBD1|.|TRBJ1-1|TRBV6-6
TGTGCCAGCAAACTCGACAGGGGGAACACTGAAGCTTTCTTT
CASKLDRGNTEAFF
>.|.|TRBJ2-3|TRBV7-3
TGTGCCAGCAGCCAAGGGCAGTATTTT
CASSQGQYF
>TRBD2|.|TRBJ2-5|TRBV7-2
TGTGCCAGCAGCTTTCCAGCGGGAAACCAAGAGACCCAGTACTTC
CASSFPAGNQETQYF
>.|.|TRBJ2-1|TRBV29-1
TGCAGCGTTGAGTCAGGGTTAGGGTTCAATGAGCAGTTCTTC
CSVESGLGFNEQFF
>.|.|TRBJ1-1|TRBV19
TGTGCCAGCCAGGCCCTGTCGACCGGTCCCTATCGAGCTTTCTTT
CASQALSTGPYRAFF
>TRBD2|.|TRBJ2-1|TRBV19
TGTGCCAGTAGTATTTCCCTAGCGGGAGGGCCGGTCTACAATGAGCAGTTCTTC
CASSISLAGGPVYNEQFF
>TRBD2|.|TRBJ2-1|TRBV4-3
TGCGCCAGCAGCCTTGCCGGTGGCTTAGCGGGAACCTACAATGAGCAGTTCTTC
CASSLAGGLAGTYNEQFF
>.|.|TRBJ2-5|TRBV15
TGTGCCACCCACACGGGGACCCTACAGACCCAGTACTTC
CATHTGTLQTQYF
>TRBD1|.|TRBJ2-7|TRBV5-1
TGCGCCAGCAGCCTGGGACAGCCCGCCTACGAGCAGTACTTC
CASSLGQPAYEQYF
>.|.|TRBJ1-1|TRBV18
TGTGCCAGCTCACCAAACAGTAACACTGAAGCTTTCTTT
CASSPNSNTEAFF
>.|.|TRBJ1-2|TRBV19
TGTGCCAGTAGTATAGGAGGGCCGCAGGAGTATGGCTACACCTTC
CASSIGGPQEYGYTF